The next 11 T cell receptor beta chains were all read from a single sample in a study of Tregs in tolerant kidney transplant recipients. This table comes from immunoSEQ multiplex PCR, and its TCRdb copy is limited to in-frame clones, with some not included. The data include fewer than 55,000 clones; the top ten clones carry about 0.83%. The starting material was CD4+ T cells from blood, obtained before the transplant. These receptors were collected from a human donor who received a combined kidney and bone marrow transplant.

Comments on this clone: The read terminates 3 residues ahead of where the CDR3 ends, so the germline J gene completes it. This chain uses TRBV6-1 with TRBJ1-2, with no clear D. V was shortened by 1 base and J by 3 bases, with 15 bases between the two germline ends. Germline V gene sequence: CDR1 MNHNS, CDR2 SASEGT. CDR3 size: 16 residues. The CDR3 protein is CASSEDTWPEYYGYTF. CDR3 DNA, as far as it was read: TGTGCCAGCAGTGAAGATACCTGGCCAGAATACTATGGC.

Incomplete CDR3 DNA: TGTGCCAGCGGCCGTGGCGGGAGGGCCCCCGGGGAG. Residues: CASGRGGRAPGE. The whole CDR3 region reads CASGRGGRAPGELFF. This rearrangement joins TRBV6-2 or TRBV6-3 to TRBJ2-2; TRBD2 agrees at 9 bases. The read terminates 3 residues before the CDR3 end, so the remaining end is supplied by the germline J gene. The CDR3 has 15 residues. V shed 8 bases, J shed 6 bases, and the junction held 10 bases outside the gene matches. Per germline, CDR1 MNHEY and CDR2 SVGEGT.

On this clone: Read coverage stops 3 residues before the CDR3 terminus; the germline J gene supplies the remainder. The gene calls are TRBV20-1 and TRBJ1-2; D gene unclear. Germline CDR1 is DFQATT and CDR2 is SNEGSKA (reference sequence). Trimming took off 3 bases at V and 3 bases at J, with 14 bases between the two ends. The CDR3 covers 14 residues. The CDR3 DNA, read in part, is TGCAGTGCTAGTCGGCAGGTATCGTACTATGGC. Amino acid sequence: CSASRQVSYYG. The full CDR3 sequence reads CSASRQVSYYGYTF.

As to this clone: Read data end 3 residues before the CDR3 end; the end is taken from the germline J gene. The chain has TRBV20-1 and TRBJ1-1; TRBD1 matches at 7 bases. Trimming at V came to 2 bases and at J to 3 bases, leaving 18 bases not matched to a gene. The CDR3 has 18 residues. The germline gives CDR1 DFQATT, CDR2 SNEGSKA (reference sequence). The sequenced part of the CDR3 DNA is TGCAGTGCTAGACACGCCAGGGGGTTGGGGAACGTCGACACTGAA. It is translated as CSARHARGLGNVDTE. The full CDR3 reads CSARHARGLGNVDTEAFF.

To note about this clone: The read terminates 3 residues ahead of where the CDR3 ends, so the germline J gene completes it. The chain combines TRBV11-2 with TRBJ2-7; tentatively, D is TRBD1 (5 bases). V was trimmed by 4 bases and J by 2 bases, leaving 15 bases between them. This CDR3 has 15 amino acids. Germline CDR1 reads SGHAT; CDR2 reads FQNNGV. CDR3 in amino acids: CASSSRTSLTYEQYF. Incomplete CDR3 DNA: TGTGCCAGCAGCTCTAGGACATCTTTGACCTACGAG.

The CDR3 DNA, read in part, is TGTGCCAGCGGGGGGAGGAACGTGGGGGGTGAA. Its translation is CASGGRNVGGE. The full CDR3 reads CASGGRNVGGEAFF. V gene TRBV2 combines with J gene TRBJ1-1, with D perhaps TRBD1 (5 bases). Read data end 3 residues before the CDR3 end; the end is taken from the germline J gene. CDR1 is SNHLY, CDR2 FYNNEI, per germline. CDR3 length equals 14 residues. V was pared by 8 bases and J by 7 bases, with 20 bases between.

On this clone: The read terminates 3 residues ahead of where the CDR3 ends, so the germline J gene completes it. V gene TRBV19 combines with J gene TRBJ1-2; 7 bases fit TRBD1. The V and J ends lost 5 bases and 3 bases, in that order; junction bases with no gene match: 9. The CDR3 covers 15 residues. Germline V gene data show CDR1 as LNHDA and CDR2 as SQIVND (reference sequence). The DNA read from the CDR3 is TGTGCCAGTAGTGGCCCAGGGGGGCGCGACTATGGC. Its translation is CASSGPGGRDYG. The complete CDR3 reads CASSGPGGRDYGYTF.

Points on this clone: The sequenced fragment ends 3 residues before the CDR3 boundary, so the rest is inferred from the germline J gene. The chain uses TRBV7-9 and TRBJ2-5, with D uncertain. V lost 3 bases to trimming and J lost 5 bases, with 4 bases between them. Looked up from germline, CDR1 is SEHNR and CDR2 is FQNEAQ (reference sequence). This CDR3 has 11 amino acids. The CDR3: CASSFLETQYF. Partial CDR3 DNA: TGTGCCAGCAGCTTCCTTGAGACC.

About this clone: The read terminates 3 residues before the CDR3 end, so the remaining end is supplied by the germline J gene. The chain employs TRBV18 and TRBJ1-4; D possibly corresponds to TRBD1 (6 bases). CDR3 length: 18 residues. The germline CDR1 and CDR2 sequences are KGHSH and LQKENI. V dropped 0 bases and J dropped 7 bases, with 21 bases sitting between them. The part of the CDR3 DNA that was read is TGTGCCAGCTCACCACCTACAGGGCGCACCACCATTAGTGAAAAA. As protein: CASSPPTGRTTISEK. The entire CDR3 protein is CASSPPTGRTTISEKLFF.

Details on this clone: The DNA ends 3 residues before the CDR3 does, and the rest of the CDR3 is filled in from the germline J gene. The chain has TRBV7-9 and TRBJ2-5; 7 bases are a match to TRBD1. Per the germline V gene, CDR1 is SEHNR and CDR2 is FQNEAQ (reference sequence). V was pared by 1 base and J by 5 bases, with 4 bases of the junction left unmatched. The CDR3 sequence is 14 residues long. Here the CDR3 reads CASSLEGATETQYF. CDR3 bases read: TGTGCCAGCAGCTTAGAGGGGGCAACGGAGACC.

On this clone: The read terminates 3 residues before the CDR3 end, so the remaining end is supplied by the germline J gene. The chain joins TRBV19 to TRBJ2-2, with TRBD1 matching over 9 bases. Trimming removed 8 bases from V and 7 bases from J; junction bases left unmatched: 2. Germline V gene lookup returns CDR1 LNHDA and CDR2 SQIVND (reference sequence). This CDR3 region has 12 residues. CDR3 DNA, as far as it was read: TGTGCCAGTTACAGGGGGCGCGGGGAG. It is translated as CASYRGRGE. The full CDR3 reads CASYRGRGELFF.